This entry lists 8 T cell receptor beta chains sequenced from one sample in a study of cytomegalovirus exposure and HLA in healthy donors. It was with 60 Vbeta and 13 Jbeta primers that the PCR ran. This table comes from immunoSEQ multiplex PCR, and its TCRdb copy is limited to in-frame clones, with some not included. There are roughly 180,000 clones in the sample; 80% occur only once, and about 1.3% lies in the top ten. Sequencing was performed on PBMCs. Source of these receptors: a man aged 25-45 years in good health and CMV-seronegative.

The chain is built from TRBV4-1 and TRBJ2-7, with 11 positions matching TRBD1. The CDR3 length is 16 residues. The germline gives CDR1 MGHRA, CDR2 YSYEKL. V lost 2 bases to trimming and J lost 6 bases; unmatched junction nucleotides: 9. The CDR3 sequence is CASSQRGTGGRGEQYF. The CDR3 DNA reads TGCGCCAGCAGCCAAAGAGGGACAGGGGGTCGAGGCGAGCAGTACTTC.

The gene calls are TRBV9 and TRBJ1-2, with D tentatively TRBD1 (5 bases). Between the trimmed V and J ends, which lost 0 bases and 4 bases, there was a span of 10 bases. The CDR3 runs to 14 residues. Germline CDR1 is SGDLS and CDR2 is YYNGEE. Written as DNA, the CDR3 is TGTGCCAGCAGCGTAGGCAGGGTGGCCTATGGCTACACCTTC. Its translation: CASSVGRVAYGYTF.

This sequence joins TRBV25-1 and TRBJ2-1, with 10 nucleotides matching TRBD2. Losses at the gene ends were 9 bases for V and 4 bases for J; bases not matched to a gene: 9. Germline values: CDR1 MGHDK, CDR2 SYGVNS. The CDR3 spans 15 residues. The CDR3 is CASSDASGSYNEQFF. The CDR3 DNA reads TGTGCCAGTTCAGATGCTAGCGGGAGTTACAATGAGCAGTTCTTC.

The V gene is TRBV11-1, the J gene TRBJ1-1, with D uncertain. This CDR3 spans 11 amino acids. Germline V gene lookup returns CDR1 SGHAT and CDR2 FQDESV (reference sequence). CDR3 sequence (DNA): TGTGCAGTTGGAGAGAACACTGAAGCTTTCTTT. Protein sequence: CAVGENTEAFF.

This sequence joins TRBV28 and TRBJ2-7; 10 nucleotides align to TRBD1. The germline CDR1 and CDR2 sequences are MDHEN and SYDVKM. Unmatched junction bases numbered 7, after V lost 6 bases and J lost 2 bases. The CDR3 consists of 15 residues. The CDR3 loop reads CASSPGQGGAYEQYF. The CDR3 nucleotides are TGTGCCAGCAGCCCCGGACAGGGGGGCGCCTACGAGCAGTACTTC.

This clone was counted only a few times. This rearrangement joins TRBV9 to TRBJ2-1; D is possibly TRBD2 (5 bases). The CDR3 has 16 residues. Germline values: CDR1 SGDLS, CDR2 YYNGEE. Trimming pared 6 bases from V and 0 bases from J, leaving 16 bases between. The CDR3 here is CASTSGGANSYNEQFF. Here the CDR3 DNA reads TGTGCCAGCACCTCCGGAGGCGCCAACTCCTACAATGAGCAGTTCTTC.

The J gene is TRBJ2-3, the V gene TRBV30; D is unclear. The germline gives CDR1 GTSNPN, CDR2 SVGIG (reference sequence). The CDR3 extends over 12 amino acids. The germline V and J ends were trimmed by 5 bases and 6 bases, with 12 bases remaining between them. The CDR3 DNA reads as TGTGCCTGGGGCCTTCCCAGGGATACGCAGTATTTT. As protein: CAWGLPRDTQYF.

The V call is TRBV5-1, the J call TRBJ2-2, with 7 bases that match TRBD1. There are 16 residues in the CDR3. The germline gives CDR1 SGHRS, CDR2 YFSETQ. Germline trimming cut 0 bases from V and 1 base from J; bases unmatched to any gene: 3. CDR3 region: CASSLATGLNTGELFF. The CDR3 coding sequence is TGCGCCAGCAGCTTGGCGACAGGGCTGAACACCGGGGAGCTGTTTTTT.